Many counts were recorded for the clone carrying this T cell receptor (beta chain). Using immunoSEQ multiplex PCR, the repertoire was profiled, and TCRdb retains in-frame clones only, with some absent. This set yields roughly 24,000 clones and no singletons; the top ten hold 5.5% to 8%. Germline V gene data show CDR1 as MNHNY and CDR2 as SVGAGI (reference sequence). This CDR3 contains 15 residues. V lost 5 bases, J lost 5 bases, and 11 bases stayed unmatched. This entry belongs to a study of T cells after posttransplantation cyclophosphamide. Peripheral blood was collected from the related graft donor on the marrow donation day.

The sequence came from a woman aged 55-75 years in good health, CMV-negative, and a related stem cell transplant donor. The sequenced material came from PBMCs. The chain is built from TRBV6-6 and TRBJ2-5, with TRBD1 matching 7 bases. The CDR3 coding sequence is TGTGCCAGCAGTACACCTAGGGGGCTGGGGGAGACCCAGTACTTC. Amino acid sequence: CASSTPRGLGETQYF.